This paragraph covers one T cell receptor (beta chain) sequence. Its antigen is still unknown. No quality values exist for individual bases; no much larger clone is one base distant. The germline V gene encodes CDR1 SNHLY and CDR2 FYNNEI. The CDR3 contains 15 residues, cysteine and phenylalanine counted. The only DNA kept is the CDR3, 45 bases in frame from the first base. V trim: 5 bases; J trim: 3 bases; unmatched bases: 5. This sample is part of a study of early stage breast cancer tumors (dated by TCRdb to about 2017). General notes on the study: Of the approximately 15 invasive breast tumors, about 13 were found to be estrogen receptor-positive, progesterone receptor-positive and HER2-negative. About 65% of the 12 ER+/PR+/HER2- tumors were invasive ductal carcinomas, while the other four were invasive lobular carcinomas. On average, each sample had around 10-fold read coverage. The samples as a whole yielded a few million detected templates, corresponding to around 1,100,000 unique clonotypes.

Each sample was amplified in two independent genomic DNA replicates, using roughly 0.51 ug for blood and about 1.6 ug for tumor or normal breast. TCRB sequencing of genomic DNA was carried out with the ImmunoSeq Intro kit according to the manufacturer's instructions. Multiplex PCR ran about 29 cycles with proprietary primers and spike-in control sequences for absolute quantification. Single-end 150-bp reads were used to sequence an 87-bp fragment covering the CDR3 and the flanking V and J genes. Each lane of an Illumina MiSeq using version 3.0 chemistry carried seven multiplexed samples, with two replicates per sample. The authors' analysis ran thus. Raw data were processed with the vendor's proprietary pipeline, and both replicates were merged into a single result per sample. A clonotype was defined as productive rearrangements that share the same V-gene family, CDR3 amino acid sequence and J-gene segment. Clonality was calculated as 1 minus the normalized Shannon entropy (Pielou evenness) of TCRB abundances. To estimate T cell density, the total number of templates was divided by the number of input cells, which was inferred from the amount of DNA input. Recon was used with default parameters to estimate total repertoire diversity and clonality. A clonotype was considered tumor-enriched if its abundance in tumor exceeded 0.1% and was at least 32-fold higher than its abundance in normal breast. TCRdb holds this immuneACCESS table with in-frame rearrangements only. Some clones are missing; in checked studies, unresolved V genes explain under half, and the rest has no known cause. V and J calls and clone size are copied from that table; D and trimming were computed from the DNA. This sample lists about 72,000 clones; roughly 84% were detected once. The ten largest make up roughly 3.5% of the sample.

The study profiled bulk TCR beta-chain repertoires in matched peripheral blood, tumor and adjacent normal breast tissue taken from approximately 15 patients with early-stage breast cancer. Before surgery, about 5-11 mL of whole blood was collected in EDTA tubes and processed within 2 hours. Peripheral blood mononuclear cells were isolated by Ficoll-Paque centrifugation in SepMate-50 tubes. For storage in liquid nitrogen, PBMCs were cryopreserved as aliquots of about 1.7 to 4.5 million cells in roughly 90% FBS with roughly 10% DMSO. The Qiagen AllPrep DNA/RNA Mini kit was used for genomic DNA extraction. General findings and caveats noted by the study authors: Analysis by tumor subtype was prevented by the small cohort size. Tumors showed approximately 2.5-fold higher T cell density and higher clonality than adjacent normal breast tissue. Enriched TCRB sequences shared across patients were found to be mostly commonly generated sequences that were unlikely to play an important role in the tumor microenvironment. Repertoires from blood resembled normal breast more closely than tumor, and using blood as a reference for each tissue separated tumor from normal in about 85% of the 16 patients. Chain pairing and functional markers such as CD4, CD8 and FOXP3 were not captured by bulk genomic DNA sequencing of unsorted cells.

Material: blood. The clonotype originates from a person aged 55-75 years with breast cancer. The V gene is TRBV2 and the J gene is TRBJ1-4, and 8 bases in between align with TRBD1. The DNA is as follows: TGTGCCAGCAGTAAACAGGGGGTGGCTAATGAAAAACTGTTTTTT. The resulting protein is CASSKQGVANEKLFF.